Below, one T cell receptor (beta chain) is given with its context. This clonotype occurred many times. Its antigen target is currently unknown. The record has no base qualities; no much larger clone is one base away. Systemically healthy Caucasian individuals from Russia, 39 in total and aged roughly 6 to 100 years, were included as donors. Each donor gave about 9.8 milliliters of peripheral blood, drawn into EDTA-treated Vacutainer tubes. Ficoll-Paque density-gradient centrifugation was used to isolate PBMCs, with at least 6.5 million obtained per sample. Trizol reagent was used to extract total RNA from the PBMCs, yielding at least 6 micrograms per sample. For every donor, an aliquot of PBMCs went through flow cytometry to measure the percentages of naive CD45RAhigh/CD27high T cells. This specimen belongs to a study of blood T cells in healthy people across ages (dated by TCRdb to between 2015 and 2016). Regarding the complete study: In model experiments, template switching captured about one uniquely barcoded TCR beta cDNA molecule for every two T cells. Using deep sequencing normalized with unique cDNA molecular identifiers, the study measured how TCR beta repertoire diversity changes with age. The donors were divided into four age groups: young (average about 15 years), middle-aged (about 39), aged (about 61) and long-lived (roughly 88). To avoid experimental bias, donors of different ages were distributed randomly across sequencing lanes. Two additional independent replicas of 1 million unique cDNA reads from the same blood draw were analyzed for two donors (one aged 18 to 30 and one aged 80 or older). Study-wide conclusions, independent of this receptor: A strong correlation was found between observed TCR beta diversity and the percentage of naive T cells measured by flow cytometry. Observed TCR beta diversity per million T cells fell roughly linearly with age, and a significant reduction was already apparent by age about 36. Because donor CMV infection status was unknown, age-related changes in expanded clonotypes were potentially confounded. Estimates of total diversity based on one million sequenced T cells were considered lower bounds and underestimates. Since profiling was done on bulk unsorted PBMCs, naive and antigen-experienced compartments could not be conclusively compared. Compared with the aged group, the long-lived group had more naive CD4+ T cells, fewer expanded clones and increased TCR diversity, suggesting age selection.

From cysteine to phenylalanine, the CDR3 is 15 amino acids long. Only the CDR3 portion is preserved as DNA: 45 bases, with reading frame beginning at the first base. As encoded in the germline V gene, CDR1 is MGHRA while CDR2 is YSYEKL. V and J lose 3 bases and 2 bases, and a span of 13 bases separates them. Receptor libraries were prepared by 5' RACE. The reads were generated on an Illumina HiSeq 2500. A second PCR of roughly 7 to 11 cycles was performed with a sample-barcoded 5' primer and a J-beta primer mix. A template-switch 5' adaptor carrying 12 random nucleotides introduced a unique molecular identifier onto each TCR beta cDNA molecule. At least 2.5 million CDR3-containing paired-end reads were obtained from each sample. The Mint cDNA synthesis kit, primed by a TRBC-specific oligonucleotide, was used to synthesize first-strand cDNA from all RNA. Following uracil-DNA glycosylase treatment, a first 18-cycle PCR with universal primers M1SS and BC2_uni_R was performed on all cDNA. For the original study's pipeline: For normalization, 1 million high-quality reads, each with a distinct molecular identifier, were randomly selected from each sample. Reads sharing molecular identifiers were discarded rather than binned into consensus sequences. MiTCR, run with a Q25 quality threshold and the strictest error-elimination algorithm, handled CDR3 identification, clonotype clustering and error correction. A nonparametric unseen species model using Euler transformation provided a lower-bound estimate of total TCR beta diversity. TCRdb took the public reads, trimmed them with fastp at Q25, ran MiXCR for clone calling and kept in-frame beta chains. For every CDR3 protein sequence, its rows merge into one entry that carries the most common genes and DNA. TCRdb, rather than the study authors, made the V and J calls. Within this sample are about 1.6 million distinct CDR3 sequences, with 30% to 40% of them counted one time only. 11% of the sample lies in the top ten.

The origin of this receptor is a woman between 25 and 40 years old in good health. The sequenced material came from blood. The sequence links TRBV4-1 to TRBJ1-2, with no confidently assigned D gene. The nucleotides read TGCGCCAGCAGCCAGACTGACACGCCCAACTATGGCTACACCTTC. Its product reads: CASSQTDTPNYGYTF.